This T cell receptor beta chain was found in a study of chemoradiotherapy in HPV16-positive cancers. Over chemoradiotherapy, repertoires were sampled more than once. TCRdb keeps only in-frame clones here, not all; method: immunoSEQ multiplex PCR. The sample has under 3,000 clones, about three quarters seen once. With 5 bases removed from V and 7 bases from J, the gap between germline ends came to 12 bases. Germline CDR1 and CDR2: SGHDT and YYEEEE. This CDR3 is 13 amino acids long. This receptor was taken from a human donor with HPV-associated anogenital cancer. The V and J genes are TRBV5-6 and TRBJ1-4; D is unclear. The sequencing used tumor tissue, collected from a patient who underwent chemoradiotherapy. The CDR3 here is CASRDYHTEKLFF. CDR3 DNA: TGTGCCAGCAGGGATTATCACACTGAAAAACTGTTTTTT.